Below, 2 T cell receptor beta chains from the same sample are listed, as sequenced in a study of response to subunit inactivated influenza vaccine. TCRdb reanalysed the RT-PCR reads using MiXCR and keeps one entry per CDR3 protein. Among 600,000 to 700,000 distinct CDR3 sequences listed, approximately 14% were seen once. This material consisted of PBMCs from blood, taken 14 to 15 days before vaccination. Every receptor here comes from a man in his fifties who received an inactivated influenza vaccine.

This chain links TRBV7-3 with TRBJ2-1; D might be TRBD2 (7 bases). This CDR3 has 16 amino acids. Germline values: CDR1 SGHTA, CDR2 FQGTGA. Trimming took 2 bases from V and 5 from J, leaving 16 bases between them. CDR3 region: CASSLSGGGGHNEQFF. CDR3 sequence (DNA): TGTGCCAGCAGCTTATCTGGGGGAGGGGGTCACAATGAGCAGTTCTTC.

The V gene is TRBV4-3, the J gene TRBJ2-3, with D tentatively TRBD1 or TRBD2 (6 bases each). Trimming removed 1 base from V and 0 bases from J, with 14 bases in between. The germline V gene has CDR1 LGHNA and CDR2 YSLEER. The CDR3 has 17 residues. CDR3: CASSQGGDISSTDTQYF. The CDR3, as DNA: TGCGCCAGCAGCCAAGGGGGGGACATCTCTAGCACAGATACGCAGTATTTT.